The 10 T cell receptor beta chains reported below all come from one sample, sequenced in a study of metastatic and nonmetastatic thyroid tumors. Using MiXCR, TCRdb reanalyzed the PCR reads. The sample shows approximately 25,000 clones, about 26% of them seen only once. Ahead of thyroid surgery, no patient had received treatment of any kind. The sequenced sample consisted of blood. These TCRs come from a male donor with papillary thyroid cancer or a benign thyroid nodule (not recorded which). Some clones in this sample may be carry-over from other donors' samples.

With respect to this clone: At one end the junction does not follow the germline gene, possibly because of a read error. CDR3 bases: TGTGCCAGGAGCCGGACAGGGCTTGGTGAAAAACTTTTTTTT. Protein product: CARSRTGLGEKLFF. The genes are TRBV12-3 or TRBV12-4 and TRBJ1-4; 8 bases agree with TRBD1. The CDR3 spans 14 residues.

This clone was found a few times. The chain couples TRBV12-3 or TRBV12-4 to TRBJ2-2; D ambiguous. The CDR3 loop spans 12 amino acids. V shed 4 bases and J shed 4 bases, with 4 bases lying between them. CDR3 DNA sequence: TGTGCCAGCAGTTCGCCCACCGGGGAGCTGTTTTTT. The encoded protein is CASSSPTGELFF.

This clone turned up a few times. J is TRBJ1-2 and V is TRBV6-1, with no clear D. The CDR3 runs to 15 residues. CDR1 and CDR2 (germline): MNHNS, SASEGT. V lost 2 bases and J lost 4, with 14 bases in between. The CDR3 loop reads CASSESAHDSYGYTF. Written as DNA, the CDR3 is TGTGCCAGCAGTGAATCCGCGCACGATTCCTATGGCTACACCTTC.

This clone appeared a few times. A much more abundant neighbour one base away suggests this may be a read error. CDR3 residues: CATSRRCDRDIYF. DNA of the CDR3: TGTGCCACCAGCAGGCGCTGTGACAGGGATATATACTTC. The chain is built from TRBV15 and TRBJ2-4, with TRBD1 matching 7 bases. In germline, CDR1 is LNHNV, CDR2 YYDKDF (reference sequence). V gave up 3 bases and J gave up 16 bases; unmatched junction bases: 12. The CDR3 totals 13 residues.

The chain joins TRBV7-9 to TRBJ2-7, with D unclear. Per germline, CDR1 SEHNR and CDR2 FQNEAQ (reference sequence). There are 14 residues in the CDR3. The V gene lost 8 bases and the J gene lost 0 bases, with 14 bases spanning the gap. DNA for the CDR3: TGTGCCAGCGTCAACGGTGGCGGCTCCTACGAGCAGTACTTC. Its protein product is CASVNGGGSYEQYF.

The chain combines TRBV11-2 with TRBJ2-1; TRBD2 matches at 9 bases. V lost 1 base to trimming and J lost 6 bases; unmatched junction nucleotides: 4. Germline loops: CDR1 SGHAT, CDR2 FQNNGV. The CDR3 runs to 15 residues. As DNA, the CDR3 is TGTGCCAGCAGCTTAGGAGTAGCGGGAGCCAATGAGCAGTTCTTC. It encodes CASSLGVAGANEQFF.

This clone occurred many times. The rearrangement uses TRBV25-1 and TRBJ2-2; 7 positions match TRBD1. CDR1 is MGHDK and CDR2 is SYGVNS in the germline V gene. V gave up 6 bases and J gave up 6 bases; unmatched junction bases: 4. The CDR3 contains 13 residues. The CDR3 DNA reads TGTGCCAGCAGCCTTCAGGGGGCCGGGGAGCTGTTTTTT. As protein: CASSLQGAGELFF.

This clone was detected a few times. The J gene is TRBJ1-2, the V gene TRBV2, with D perhaps matching TRBD1 (5 bases). V dropped 4 bases and J dropped 5 bases, with 14 bases sitting between them. Germline assignment: CDR1 SNHLY and CDR2 FYNNEI. CDR3 length: 14 residues. The CDR3 sequence: CASSACRAVYGYTF. In nucleotides, the CDR3 is TGTGCCAGCAGTGCATGCAGGGCCGTGTATGGCTACACCTTC.

The CDR3 protein is CSVEAQLAGGTTDTQYF. The CDR3 DNA is TGCAGCGTTGAAGCCCAACTAGCGGGAGGTACCACAGATACGCAGTATTTT. The genes are TRBV29-1 and TRBJ2-3, with 12 bases that match TRBD2. The ends lost 1 base at V and 2 bases at J; junction bases unmatched: 7. Germline-derived CDR1 and CDR2 are SQVTM and ANQGSEA. The CDR3 sequence is 17 residues long.

Details on this clone: The junction departs from germline at one end; a sequencing error may be responsible. The chain combines TRBV7-2 with TRBJ2-1; unclear D gene. The CDR3 is 14 residues long. Germline V gene lookup returns CDR1 SGHTA and CDR2 FQGNSA. DNA of the CDR3: TGTGCCAGCAGCAACTTAGGCTCCTACGATGAGCAGTTCTTC. Amino acid sequence: CASSNLGSYDEQFF.